This TCR beta chain was observed in a study of blood T cell repertoires in COVID-19. Generated by immunoSEQ multiplex PCR, the TCRdb table keeps only in-frame clones and is missing some. The sample shows fewer than 80,000 clones, 75% to 90% of them seen only once. Germline CDR1 SGHRS, CDR2 YFSETQ. The CDR3 is 14 amino acids. V lost 0 bases, J lost 4 bases, and 10 bases lay in between. The chain is built from TRBV5-1 and TRBJ1-2; no reliable D call. The TCR comes from a young man with acute or convalescent COVID-19. The sequenced sample was peripheral blood. CDR3 sequence: CASSLAGNSYGYTF. CDR3 sequence (DNA): TGCGCCAGCAGCTTGGCCGGGAACTCCTATGGCTACACCTTC.